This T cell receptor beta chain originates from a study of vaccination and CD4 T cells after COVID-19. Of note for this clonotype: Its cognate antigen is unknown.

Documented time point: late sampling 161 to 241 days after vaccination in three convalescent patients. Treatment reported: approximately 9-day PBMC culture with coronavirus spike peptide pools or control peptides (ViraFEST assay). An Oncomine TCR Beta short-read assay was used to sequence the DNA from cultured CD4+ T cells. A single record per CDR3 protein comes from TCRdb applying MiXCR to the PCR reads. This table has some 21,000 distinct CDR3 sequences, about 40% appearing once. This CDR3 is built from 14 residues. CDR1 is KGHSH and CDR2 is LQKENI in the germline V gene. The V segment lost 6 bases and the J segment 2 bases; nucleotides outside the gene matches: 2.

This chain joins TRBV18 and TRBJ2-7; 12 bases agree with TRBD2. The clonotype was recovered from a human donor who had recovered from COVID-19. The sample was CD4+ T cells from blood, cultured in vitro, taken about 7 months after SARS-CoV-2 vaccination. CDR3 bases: TGTGCCAGCTCCCGACTAGCGGGGGCCTACGAGCAGTACTTC. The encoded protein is CASSRLAGAYEQYF.